This T cell receptor beta chain is from a study of cytomegalovirus exposure and HLA in healthy donors. To note about this clone: Its antigen remains unknown.

Overall study results and limits: An assumption of roughly uniform sequencing depth across donors underlay the presence/absence analyses. Per a prior analysis, the majority of TCR beta V segments were productive roughly 87% or roughly 30% of the time. Excluded: some indistinguishable V segments such as TRBV6-2 and TRBV6-3.

V gave up 11 bases and J gave up 0 bases, with 17 bases separating them. The CDR3 contains 14 residues. Per germline, CDR1 ENHRY and CDR2 SYGVKD. Both 60 Vbeta primers and 13 Jbeta primers went into the PCR. Sequencing was performed with immunoSEQ multiplex PCR; in TCRdb, only in-frame clones are kept and a portion is missing. The sample holds about 140,000 clones, 82% seen once. The V call is TRBV10-3, the J call TRBJ2-7; D possibly corresponds to TRBD2 (6 bases). The receptor comes from a woman between 45 and 60 years old in good health and CMV-seropositive. Sequencing used PBMCs. This CDR3 reads CASNAGPSSYEQYF. As DNA, the CDR3 is TGTGCCTCCAACGCGGGACCAAGCTCCTACGAGCAGTACTTC.